One sample yielded the 11 T cell receptor beta chains listed below, sequenced in a study of blood T cells in healthy people across ages. Primed by a sample-barcoded 5' primer and a J-beta primer mix, a second PCR proceeded for 7 to 11 cycles. In TCRdb, the 5' RACE reads were re-called with MiXCR into one record per CDR3 protein. The table shows 1.2 million to 1.5 million distinct CDR3 sequences, with 35% to 45% occurring only once. The sequenced material came from blood. All receptors come from a woman in her late teens or twenties in good health.

The chain is built from TRBV5-1 and TRBJ2-1, with 7 bases fitting TRBD1. V lost 1 base to trimming and J lost 6 bases; unmatched junction nucleotides: 4. Germline V lookup: CDR1 SGHRS, CDR2 YFSETQ. CDR3 length equals 14 residues. CDR3 sequence (DNA): TGCGCCAGCAGCTTGAGACAGGGTGGCAATGAGCAGTTCTTC. This sequence encodes CASSLRQGGNEQFF. Variable domain in full (rest from reference TRBV5-1 and TRBJ2-1): KAGVTQTPRYLIKTRGQQVTLSCSPISGHRSVSWYQQTPGQGLQFLFEYFSETQRNKGNFPGRFSGRQFSNSRSEMNVSTLELGDSALYLCASSLRQGGNEQFFGPGTRLTVL.

This clonotype occurred a few times. The CDR3 coding sequence is TGTGCCAGCAGCTTAAGTCTGGACAATGAGCAGTTCTTC. Translated, it gives CASSLSLDNEQFF. The chain links TRBV7-3 to TRBJ2-1; no clear D. Per the germline V gene, CDR1 is SGHTA and CDR2 is FQGTGA. V dropped 1 base and J dropped 5 bases, with 6 bases sitting between them. This CDR3 is built from 13 residues.

This clonotype was seen more than once but under ten times. CDR3 DNA sequence: TGCAGTGCTAGAGGGGCGGGCCCCTACGAGCAGTACTTC. Protein sequence: CSARGAGPYEQYF. V is TRBV20-1 and J is TRBJ2-7, with D possibly TRBD2 on 5 matching bases. The germline V gene has CDR1 DFQATT and CDR2 SNEGSKA (reference sequence). Trimming shortened V by 1 base and J by 2 bases, and 9 bases separated the two germline ends. The CDR3 loop spans 13 amino acids.

The chain employs TRBV4-1 and TRBJ1-4, with no clear D. Per germline, CDR1 MGHRA and CDR2 YSYEKL. Trimming took off 2 bases at V and 11 bases at J, with 9 bases between the two ends. There are 12 residues in the CDR3. This CDR3 reads CASSQNPPKLFF. Written as DNA, the CDR3 is TGCGCCAGCAGCCAAAATCCGCCCAAACTGTTTTTT.

The V gene is TRBV12-3 or TRBV12-4, the J gene TRBJ1-2; tentatively, D is TRBD1 (5 bases). V lost 5 bases and J 9 bases, leaving 31 bases between the germline ends. The CDR3 is made up of 18 amino acids. The chain's CDR3 is CASSAPLRGQLALFRYTF. The CDR3 DNA is TGTGCCAGCAGTGCGCCTCTTAGAGGACAACTCGCTTTGTTTCGCTACACCTTC.

This clonotype was detected only a few times. The V call is TRBV20-1, the J call TRBJ2-5, with 11 positions matching TRBD2. This CDR3 contains 14 residues. Germline CDR1 is DFQATT and CDR2 is SNEGSKA (reference sequence). V was clipped by 3 bases and J by 3 bases; unmatched bases: 3. Here the CDR3 DNA reads TGCAGTGCTAGCCAGGGACTAGCGGAAGAGACCCAGTACTTC. Translated, it gives CSASQGLAEETQYF.

This chain joins TRBV6-6 and TRBJ1-5; 9 nucleotides match TRBD1. CDR3 length: 14 amino acids. Germline CDR1 and CDR2: MNHNY and SVGAGI (reference sequence). J gave up 7 bases and V 6 bases, and 7 bases lay outside the gene matches. CDR3 amino acids: CASRQGAQGQPQHF. CDR3 nucleotide sequence: TGTGCCAGCAGACAGGGGGCGCAGGGGCAGCCCCAGCATTTT.

This chain joins TRBV20-1 and TRBJ2-7, with D possibly called TRBD1 or TRBD2 (5 bases each). This CDR3 comprises 15 residues. V was shortened by 4 bases and J by 2 bases, with 18 bases between the two germline ends. Germline V gives CDR1 DFQATT, CDR2 SNEGSKA (reference sequence). The CDR3 nucleotides read TGCAGTGCTATTCCCCCTGGGACGGGGACCTACGAGCAGTACTTC. This codes for CSAIPPGTGTYEQYF.

This sequence joins TRBV30 and TRBJ1-2; D gene ambiguous. Germline V gene sequence: CDR1 GTSNPN, CDR2 SVGIG (reference sequence). This CDR3 contains 15 residues. Trimming took 4 bases from V and 2 from J, leaving 17 bases between them. The CDR3 DNA reads TGTGCCTGGAATTTTGATCGGGAAAGGAACTATGGCTACACCTTC. Translation: CAWNFDRERNYGYTF.

This clonotype has a single count. This rearrangement joins TRBV27 to TRBJ2-3; 8 nucleotides align to TRBD2. The V gene end was trimmed by 7 bases and the J gene end by 5 bases; junction bases not matched to a gene: 14. From germline, CDR1 is MNHEY and CDR2 SMNVEV (reference sequence). The CDR3 is made up of 16 amino acids. This chain's CDR3 is CASIRTGGAGVDTQYF. As DNA, the CDR3 is TGTGCCAGCATACGAACCGGGGGGGCGGGGGTAGATACGCAGTATTTT.

This clonotype showed up just a few times. The J gene is TRBJ1-1, the V gene TRBV5-1; D not resolved. The CDR3 is made up of 15 amino acids. Trimming cost V 2 bases and J 2 bases, with 13 bases left between them. Germline CDR1 reads SGHRS; CDR2 reads YFSETQ. In nucleotides, the CDR3 is TGCGCCAGCAGCTTCTCGTCAGAAGGAAACACTGAAGCTTTCTTT. Encoded protein: CASSFSSEGNTEAFF.